The source of this T cell receptor (beta chain) is a study of cytomegalovirus exposure and HLA in healthy donors. General study findings and limits: In an earlier analysis, in approximately 570 donors, most V segments appeared productive either ~90% or ~30% of the time.

60 Vbeta and 13 Jbeta primers were used in PCR. Per the authors' pipeline: As a later analysis found, there were 70 million to 80 million unique TCR beta chains, of which about 10 million were shared. The repertoire was sequenced with immunoSEQ multiplex PCR; TCRdb's copy has only in-frame clones and lacks some. The V and J calls and clone size are taken from that table; D and trimming were inferred from the DNA. The sample lists 100,000 to 150,000 clones; over 60% were seen once. Worth noting for this clone: What it binds is unknown.

CDR3 length: 15 amino acids. V trimming: 1 base; J trimming: 0 bases; junction bases outside the gene matches: 4. Germline CDR1 reads SGDLS; CDR2 reads YYNGEE. This TCR was sampled from a human donor in good health. The chain couples TRBV9 to TRBJ2-7; 7 nucleotides match TRBD1. What was sequenced was PBMCs. CDR3 DNA: TGTGCCAGCAGCGTACAGGACAGGCCCTCCTACGAGCAGTACTTC. As protein: CASSVQDRPSYEQYF.